This is a list of T cell receptor beta chains from one sample in a study of cytomegalovirus exposure and HLA in healthy donors. Produced via immunoSEQ multiplex PCR; TCRdb's table is partial and in-frame only. The repertoire holds under 200,000 clones, with around 77% as singletons. The sequenced sample was PBMCs. The receptors derive from a man aged 55-75 years in good health and CMV-seronegative. Both conserved end residues are part of each CDR3. A D gene is named only where the DNA matches it firmly. The listing skips clone size in some rows; elsewhere it reads once, few, many or a size class.

- | TRBJ2-1 | TRBD2 | TRBV5-1 | TGCGCCAGCAGCCTACCGGGACTAGCGGGAGGCGATGAGCAGTTCTTC | CASSLPGLAGGDEQFF
few | TRBJ1-4 | TRBD1 | TRBV7-6 | TGTGCCAGCAGCAGGGGGCAGGGGGGAAAACTGTTTTTT | CASSRGQGGKLFF
- | TRBJ1-1 | - | TRBV29-1 | TGCAGCGTGGGTGGGGCTGCGGACACTGAAGCTTTCTTT | CSVGGAADTEAFF
- | TRBJ2-1 | TRBD2 | TRBV30 | TGTGCCTGGAGTGTGAGACTAGCGGACGACAATGAGCAGTTCTTC | CAWSVRLADDNEQFF
once | TRBJ2-6 | - | TRBV6-5 | TGTGCCAGCAGTTTAACAGGGTCTGGGGCCAACGTCCTGACTTTC | CASSLTGSGANVLTF
few | TRBJ2-7 | - | TRBV7-6 | TGTGCCAGCAGCTTAAGGGGCACCAACGAGCAGTACTTC | CASSLRGTNEQYF
- | TRBJ1-2 | - | TRBV6-5 | TGTGCCAGCAGTTCCCCGGGGGAAACTGGTGGCTACACCTTC | CASSSPGETGGYTF
- | TRBJ2-3 | TRBD2 | TRBV2 | TGTGCCAGCAGTGAAGCGACTAGCGGGGGGCATTTAAAGCAGTATTTT | CASSEATSGGHLKQYF
- | TRBJ2-7 | TRBD2 | TRBV6-1 | TGTGCCAGCCGGCTCCCTGGCGGGAGAGGCTACGAGCAGTACTTC | CASRLPGGRGYEQYF
- | TRBJ1-1 | TRBD1 | TRBV18 | TGTGCCAGCTCACAGGGGACAGAGAACACTGAAGCTTTCTTT | CASSQGTENTEAFF
- | TRBJ1-1 | TRBD1 | TRBV5-6 | TGTGCCAGCAGCACCCCGGGACAGGGGAGAAGTGAAGCTTTCTTT | CASSTPGQGRSEAFF
- | TRBJ2-6 | - | TRBV10-2 | TGCGCCAGCAGTGAAACTCTAGGTCGTGGGGCCAACGTCCTGACTTTC | CASSETLGRGANVLTF
- | TRBJ2-7 | - | TRBV4-1 | TGCGCCAGCAGCCAAGAGCTGGGCAGGTCCTCCTACGAGCAGTACTTC | CASSQELGRSSYEQYF
- | TRBJ1-4 | TRBD1 | TRBV28 | TGTGCCAGCGGTGAGCCCCGGGGGACAGTCAATGAAAAACTGTTTTTT | CASGEPRGTVNEKLFF
- | TRBJ1-5 | - | TRBV5-1 | TGCGCCAGCAGCTTGGAGGGAGGGGCCGTTCAGCCCCAGAATTTT | CASSLEGGAVQPQNF
- | TRBJ1-5 | - | TRBV28 | TGTGCCAGCAGTTTTCCAGGGGATAGCAATCAGCCCCAGCATTTT | CASSFPGDSNQPQHF
- | TRBJ2-7 | - | TRBV6-1 | TGTGCCAGCAGTGAAGCGCGGGGAACGGAGTACTTC | CASSEARGTEYF
- | TRBJ2-6 | - | TRBV9 | TGTGCCAGCAGCGTAGCCGGTAACGTCCTGACTTTC | CASSVAGNVLTF
- | TRBJ2-2 | - | TRBV7-3 | TGTGCCAGCAGCTTTGTCGCCGGGGAGCTGTTTTTT | CASSFVAGELFF
- | TRBJ2-3 | - | TRBV5-5 | TGTGCCAGCAGCTTTTACGGGGGTCCCCAAGATACGCAGTATTTT | CASSFYGGPQDTQYF
- | TRBJ1-4 | - | TRBV10-3 | TGTGCCATCAGTGAGGGAAGGGAGGGAAATGAAAAACTGTTTTTT | CAISEGREGNEKLFF
- | TRBJ1-2 | TRBD1 | TRBV5-1 | TGCGCCAGCAGCCGGGGGTCAGGGGGGTCCGATGGCTACACCTTC | CASSRGSGGSDGYTF
- | TRBJ1-5 | - | TRBV5-1 | TGCGCCAGCAGCCGTGACGGGCAGCCCCAGCATTTT | CASSRDGQPQHF
- | TRBJ2-7 | - | TRBV14 | TGTGCCAGCAGCCAGCGATCCTACGAGCAGTACTTC | CASSQRSYEQYF
- | TRBJ2-7 | TRBD2 | TRBV9 | TGTGCCAGCAGCGTAGCTAGCGGGAGATCCTACGAGCAGTACTTC | CASSVASGRSYEQYF
- | TRBJ1-4 | - | TRBV5-6 | TGTGCCAGCAGCCCCCTCGGGGGGCTCGGTGAAAAACTGTTTTTT | CASSPLGGLGEKLFF
- | TRBJ2-1 | TRBD2 | TRBV28 | TGTGCCAGCAGTCCATGGACTAGCGGGAGTACATACAATGAGCAGTTCTTC | CASSPWTSGSTYNEQFF
- | TRBJ2-7 | - | TRBV27 | TGTGCCAGCAGTTTAGAGTCAGGAGGAAACTACGAGCAGTACTTC | CASSLESGGNYEQYF
few | TRBJ2-2 | - | TRBV9 | TGTGCCAGCAGCCCTCGTATTGGTAGCGGCACCGGGGAGCTGTTTTTT | CASSPRIGSGTGELFF
- | TRBJ1-2 | - | TRBV5-1 | TGCGCCAGCAGCTTACAGACAACTAACTATGGCTACACCTTC | CASSLQTTNYGYTF
once | TRBJ2-1 | TRBD1 | TRBV10-3 | TGTGCCATCAGTCCAAGGACAGGGGTCTACAATGAGCAGTTCTTC | CAISPRTGVYNEQFF
- | TRBJ1-2 | - | TRBV6-5 | TGTGCCAGCAGCCCCGAGACAAGAACTTATGGCTACCCCTTC | CASSPETRTYGYPF
- | TRBJ2-1 | - | TRBV27 | TGTGCCAGCAGCTACGAGTCGAACGCGTACTACAATGAGCAGTTCTTC | CASSYESNAYYNEQFF
- | TRBJ1-2 | - | TRBV25-1 | TGTGCCAGCAGTGAGAGCAGGGTCGGCTACACCTTC | CASSESRVGYTF
- | TRBJ1-2 | - | TRBV4-3 | TGCGCCAGCAGCCAAGCTGTAGCAGAGCTTAACTATGGCTACACCTTC | CASSQAVAELNYGYTF
- | TRBJ1-5 | - | TRBV5-6 | TGTGCCAGCAGCTTGGGGGCTTCAAATCAGCCCCAGCATTTT | CASSLGASNQPQHF
- | TRBJ1-3 | - | TRBV29-1 | TGCAGCGCCGTGGCGACACAAGACACCATATATTTT | CSAVATQDTIYF
few | TRBJ1-2 | - | TRBV27 | TGTGCCAGCAGGCAGGACAGAGCTAACTATGGCTACACCTTC | CASRQDRANYGYTF
- | TRBJ2-3 | - | TRBV29-1 | TGCAGCGTTGGGCCCCGGGGCACAGATACGCAGTATTTT | CSVGPRGTDTQYF
- | TRBJ2-2 | - | TRBV6-1 | TGTGCCAGCAGGACCGACTTCAACACCGGGGAGCTGTTTTTT | CASRTDFNTGELFF
- | TRBJ2-3 | TRBD2 | TRBV15 | TGTGCCACCAGCGGCGGACTAGCGGGAGAGAGAGATACGCAGTATTTT | CATSGGLAGERDTQYF
- | TRBJ1-1 | TRBD1 | TRBV27 | TGTGCCAGCAGTGCCCGACAGGGCGCTGAAGCTTTCTTT | CASSARQGAEAFF
- | TRBJ2-7 | TRBD2 | TRBV7-9 | TGTGCCAGCAGCTCGGGGGGTGGTGTCTCCTACGAGCAGTACTTC | CASSSGGGVSYEQYF
- | TRBJ2-1 | TRBD1 | TRBV28 | TGTGCCAGCAGTTACAGGGGGCTCTTATGGTTCTTC | CASSYRGLLWFF
- | TRBJ1-6 | - | TRBV27 | TGTGCCAGCAGTTTAGGGTCGCGGTGGTCACCCCTCCACTTT | CASSLGSRWSPLHF
- | TRBJ2-7 | TRBD1 | TRBV19 | TGTGCCAGTAGTCGAGGACAGGGAATCTCCTACGAGCAGTCCTTC | CASSRGQGISYEQSF
once | TRBJ2-1 | TRBD2 | TRBV28 | TGTGCCGGCGGGACTAGCGGGACTAGCGAGCAGTTCTTC | CAGGTSGTSEQFF
once | TRBJ1-2 | - | TRBV29-1 | TGCAGCGTTGAAGAGGACAGCTTCTATGGCTACACCTTC | CSVEEDSFYGYTF
- | TRBJ1-1 | TRBD1 | TRBV5-1 | TGCGCCAGCAGCTTGTGGCAGCCGGGACAGTATCCGAACACTGAAGCTTTCTTT | CASSLWQPGQYPNTEAFF
few | TRBJ2-7 | TRBD1 | TRBV2 | TGTGCCACGACAGGGGTTTTGGAGCAGTACTTC | CATTGVLEQYF
- | TRBJ2-5 | TRBD1 | TRBV7-8 | TGTGCCAGCAGCTTAGCGTGGGACAGGGCAGAAGAGACCCAGTACTTC | CASSLAWDRAEETQYF
few | TRBJ2-7 | TRBD2 | TRBV9 | TGTGCCAGCAGCGTAGGAATTTTGACTAGCGGTTCCTACGAGCAGTACTTC | CASSVGILTSGSYEQYF
- | TRBJ2-7 | TRBD1 | TRBV7-2 | TGTGCCAGCAGCTTAGGAAGCCCCACGTTGACAGGGGGATCCTACGAGCAGTACTTC | CASSLGSPTLTGGSYEQYF
- | TRBJ2-3 | - | TRBV29-1 | TGCAGCGTACTCGAAGCGCACCTCACAGATACGCAGTATTTT | CSVLEAHLTDTQYF
- | TRBJ1-1 | TRBD1 | TRBV19 | TGTGCCAGTAGTCTTACGACAGGGAGGAACACTGAAGCTTTCTTT | CASSLTTGRNTEAFF
- | TRBJ2-7 | - | TRBV18 | TGTGCCAGCTCACCACCGGGGTTAGGCGACAGGTTGAGCTACGAGCAGTACTTC | CASSPPGLGDRLSYEQYF
- | TRBJ1-2 | TRBD1 | TRBV6-1 | TGTGCCAGCAGTTCGGACAGGGCTCATGGCTACCCCTTC | CASSSDRAHGYPF
- | TRBJ1-5 | - | TRBV19 | TGTGCCAGTAGTATCGCAAGGGGCGGTCAGCCCCAGCATTTT | CASSIARGGQPQHF
- | TRBJ2-3 | - | TRBV30 | TGTGCCTGGAGTCGTTTGGGCAGGGGTACAGATACGCAGTATTTT | CAWSRLGRGTDTQYF
- | TRBJ2-1 | TRBD2 | TRBV14 | TGTGCCAGCAGCCAAACGACTAGCGGGGCATACAATGAGCAGTTCTTC | CASSQTTSGAYNEQFF